Shown below are 24 T cell receptor beta chains from a single sample sequenced in a study of blood T cell repertoires in COVID-19. Measured with immunoSEQ multiplex PCR; TCRdb has only the in-frame clones, and not every one. The data hold 170,000 or so clones, with around nine tenths observed a single time. The sample consisted of peripheral blood. These receptors originate from a man aged 60 to 75 with COVID-19, enrolled during active disease.

This clone has more than one count but fewer than ten. The chain couples TRBV18 to TRBJ2-3; 11 nucleotides line up with TRBD2. The V segment lost 4 bases and the J segment 2 bases; nucleotides outside the gene matches: 5. CDR1 KGHSH and CDR2 LQKENI come from the germline V gene. CDR3 length equals 16 residues. The CDR3 DNA follows: TGTGCCAGCTCACTAGGGACTAGCGGATACACAGATACGCAGTATTTT. Translation gives CASSLGTSGYTDTQYF.

V usage is TRBV7-9 and J usage is TRBJ2-7, with TRBD1 as a possible D gene (6 bases). The CDR3 sequence is 13 residues long. Between the trimmed V and J ends, which lost 5 bases and 3 bases, there was a span of 11 bases. Germline V CDR1 and CDR2: SEHNR, FQNEAQ (reference sequence). The CDR3 reads CASSKGQSYEQYF. CDR3 coding DNA: TGTGCCAGCAGCAAAGGACAGAGCTACGAGCAGTACTTC.

The chain combines TRBV2 with TRBJ1-4; D may be TRBD1 (5 bases). The germline gives CDR1 SNHLY, CDR2 FYNNEI. Trimming stripped 2 bases from V and 5 bases from J, with 9 bases between. The CDR3 is made up of 14 amino acids. The CDR3 loop reads CASSEQGLNEKLFF. DNA of the CDR3: TGTGCCAGCAGTGAACAGGGATTAAATGAAAAACTGTTTTTT.

The genes are TRBV18 and TRBJ1-1; TRBD1 is a possible D gene (6 bases). The CDR3 is made up of 14 amino acids. The germline V and J ends were trimmed by 6 bases and 0 bases, with 11 bases remaining between them. Germline V gene sequence: CDR1 KGHSH, CDR2 LQKENI. The CDR3 DNA reads as TGTGCCAGCTCGCGACAGGACCTGAACACTGAAGCTTTCTTT. It specifies CASSRQDLNTEAFF. Together with reference TRBV18 and TRBJ1-1, the CDR3 gives the full variable domain: NAGVMQNPRHLVRRRGQEARLRCSPMKGHSHVYWYRQLPEEGLKFMVYLQKENIIDESGMPKERFSAEFPKEGPSILRIQQVVRGDSAAYFCASSRQDLNTEAFFGQGTRLTVV.

The chain uses TRBV29-1 and TRBJ1-2; weak D call: TRBD1 (5 bases). Per the germline V gene, CDR1 is SQVTM and CDR2 is ANQGSEA. V gave up 3 bases and J gave up 3 bases, with 14 bases separating them. The CDR3 has 14 amino acids. The CDR3 region is CSVEGQVNYYGYTF. CDR3 DNA: TGCAGCGTTGAGGGGCAGGTCAATTACTATGGCTACACCTTC. Filled out from reference TRBV29-1 and TRBJ1-2, the complete variable domain reads SAVISQKPSRDICQRGTSLTIQCQVDSQVTMMFWYRQQPGQSLTLIATANQGSEATYESGFVIDKFPISRPNLTFSTLTVSNMSPEDSSIYLCSVEGQVNYYGYTFGSGTRLTVV.

The chain is built from TRBV7-9 and TRBJ1-2; TRBD1 agrees at 9 bases. The ends lost 5 bases at V and 7 bases at J; junction bases unmatched: 14. The germline V gene encodes CDR1 SEHNR and CDR2 FQNEAQ (reference sequence). The CDR3 has 16 amino acids. CDR3 region: CASSPWTGEGLSGYTF. The CDR3 region has the DNA TGTGCCAGCAGCCCTTGGACAGGGGAGGGTCTTTCTGGCTACACCTTC.

This clone was seen only a few times. This rearrangement joins TRBV11-2 to TRBJ2-4, with a tentative D call TRBD2 (6 bases). Germline CDR1 and CDR2: SGHAT and FQNNGV. Deletions cut 1 base from V and 4 bases from J, with 8 bases between. CDR3 length: 14 residues. The CDR3 here is CASSLVRGKNIQYF. In nucleotides, the CDR3 is TGTGCCAGCAGCTTAGTACGGGGGAAAAACATTCAGTACTTC.

This clone was counted between two and nine times. The chain recombines TRBV19 with TRBJ1-2, with a possible D match to TRBD1 (6 bases). The ends were cut back, 4 bases at V and 2 bases at J, with 14 bases in the middle. This CDR3 contains 15 residues. CDR1 is LNHDA and CDR2 is SQIVND in the germline V gene (reference sequence). The CDR3 coding sequence is TGTGCCAGTAGTACCCCGACAGGAGCAAACTATGGCTACACCTTC. Translated: CASSTPTGANYGYTF.

Comment on this clone: This specimen includes other DNA sequences encoding the same CDR3. This chain joins TRBV19 and TRBJ1-5, with D perhaps TRBD1 (6 bases). V gave up 1 base and J gave up 1 base, with 8 bases separating them. Germline values: CDR1 LNHDA, CDR2 SQIVND (reference sequence). The CDR3 contains 15 residues. CDR3 protein: CASSIARGSNQPQHF. CDR3 sequence (DNA): TGTGCCAGTAGTATAGCGAGGGGGAGCAATCAGCCCCAGCATTTT.

The chain recombines TRBV5-1 with TRBJ2-5; D unclear. There are 12 residues in the CDR3. V was shortened by 0 bases and J by 2 bases, with 2 bases between the two germline ends. Germline values: CDR1 SGHRS, CDR2 YFSETQ. CDR3 sequence reads: CASSLAQETQYF. CDR3 coding DNA: TGCGCCAGCAGCTTGGCTCAAGAGACCCAGTACTTC.

The rearrangement uses TRBV7-3 and TRBJ1-1; TRBD1 aligns across 9 bases. V lost 5 bases, J lost 4 bases, and 5 bases stayed unmatched. CDR3 length equals 14 residues. CDR1 SGHTA and CDR2 FQGTGA come from the germline V gene. The CDR3 loop reads CASSADRGGTEAFF. CDR3 sequence (DNA): TGTGCCAGCAGCGCCGACAGGGGGGGCACTGAAGCTTTCTTT.

The V and J genes are TRBV11-3 and TRBJ2-1, with 11 positions matching TRBD2. The CDR3 sequence is 17 residues long. Per germline, CDR1 SGHNT and CDR2 YENEEA. The V segment lost 5 bases and the J segment 3 bases; nucleotides outside the gene matches: 9. The CDR3: CASSPGTSGIFYNEQFF. The CDR3, as DNA: TGTGCCAGCAGCCCCGGGACTAGCGGAATTTTCTACAATGAGCAGTTCTTC.

As regards this clone: Within the sample, other DNA sequences also encode this same CDR3. The chain uses TRBV2 and TRBJ1-1; the D gene is possibly TRBD1 (5 bases). This CDR3 has 14 residues. Germline loops: CDR1 SNHLY, CDR2 FYNNEI. Trimming removed 4 bases at V and 0 bases at J, with 9 bases between. CDR3 protein: CASSGQGLNTEAFF. The CDR3 DNA reads TGTGCCAGCAGTGGGCAGGGCTTGAACACTGAAGCTTTCTTT.

The J gene is TRBJ2-7, the V gene TRBV3-1 (or the pseudogene TRBV3-2); the D gene is possibly TRBD1 (6 bases). CDR1 and CDR2 (germline): LGHDT, YNNKEL (reference sequence). Trimming cost V 0 bases and J 3 bases, with 9 bases left between them. This CDR3 is 14 amino acids long. The CDR3 nucleotides read TGTGCCAGCAGCCAAGACAGGGGCAGCTACGAGCAGTACTTC. It encodes CASSQDRGSYEQYF.

This clone turned up a few times. The rearrangement joins TRBV4-3 to TRBJ1-3, with D perhaps TRBD1 (6 bases). CDR1 is LGHNA and CDR2 is YSLEER in the germline V gene. The germline V and J ends were trimmed by 2 bases and 0 bases, with 14 bases remaining between them. The CDR3 runs to 17 residues. The CDR3 bases are TGCGCCAGCAGCCAAAGGACAGCGGGACTCTCTGGAAACACCATATATTTT. Translating gives CASSQRTAGLSGNTIYF.

V gene TRBV23-1 combines with J gene TRBJ1-5, with TRBD1 identical over 10 bases. TRBV23-1 is designated an ORF whose function remains uncertain. The CDR3 sequence is 19 residues long. The trim removed 8 bases at V and 0 bases at J, leaving 16 bases unmatched. CDR3 sequence reads: CASAGQGGDRGYSNQPQHF. The CDR3 bases are TGCGCCAGCGCTGGACAAGGGGGGGACAGGGGATATAGCAATCAGCCCCAGCATTTT.

Concerning this clone itself: Other DNA sequences within the sample encode an identical CDR3. The V and J genes are TRBV3-1 (or the pseudogene TRBV3-2) and TRBJ1-1, with a possible D match to TRBD1 (6 bases). The CDR3 is made up of 14 amino acids. Trimming cost V 0 bases and J 4 bases, with 9 bases left between them. Germline V gene sequence: CDR1 LGHDT, CDR2 YNNKEL (reference sequence). CDR3 in amino acids: CASSQEGGVTEAFF. DNA for the CDR3: TGTGCCAGCAGCCAAGAAGGGGGGGTCACTGAAGCTTTCTTT.

The J gene is TRBJ2-7, the V gene TRBV11-3; D possibly corresponds to TRBD2 (6 bases). There are 18 residues in the CDR3. Germline loops: CDR1 SGHNT, CDR2 YENEEA. V was clipped by 1 base and J by 0 bases, with 19 bases between them. The CDR3 bases are TGTGCCAGCAGCTTAGCGTCGGGGGACGTTCCCAGCTCCTACGAGCAGTACTTC. Amino acid sequence: CASSLASGDVPSSYEQYF.

The chain combines TRBV27 with TRBJ1-2, with unresolved D. CDR3 size: 14 residues. V was clipped by 5 bases and J by 4 bases, with 14 bases between them. CDR1 and CDR2 from the germline V gene are MNHEY and SMNVEV (reference sequence). In DNA, the CDR3 is TGTGCCAGCAGTCCCGGGTCCCTCCCCTATGGCTACACCTTC. Amino acids: CASSPGSLPYGYTF.

V and J are TRBV3-1 (or the pseudogene TRBV3-2) and TRBJ2-5, with D possibly TRBD2 on 7 matching bases. The V and J ends lost 0 bases and 2 bases respectively, with 13 bases between them. Germline CDR1 is LGHDT and CDR2 is YNNKEL (reference sequence). This CDR3 spans 16 amino acids. Written as DNA, the CDR3 is TGTGCCAGCAGCCAAGAGGCGGGGGCTCCTCAAGAGACCCAGTACTTC. This gives the protein CASSQEAGAPQETQYF.

This clone was detected a few times. The V gene is TRBV19, the J gene TRBJ1-1; no clear D gene. V was clipped by 0 bases and J by 5 bases, with 16 bases between them. The CDR3 extends over 16 amino acids. The germline V gene encodes CDR1 LNHDA and CDR2 SQIVND (reference sequence). The CDR3 region has the DNA TGTGCCAGTAGTATAGATGCCTCCGGGAGTAGAACTGAAGCTTTCTTT. Amino acid sequence: CASSIDASGSRTEAFF.

This clone appeared a few times. The chain couples TRBV3-1 (or the pseudogene TRBV3-2) to TRBJ1-3, with a weak D call TRBD1 (5 bases). The CDR3 length is 14 residues. V was shortened by 4 bases and J by 0 bases, with 7 bases between the two germline ends. Germline CDR1 LGHDT, CDR2 YNNKEL (reference sequence). DNA of the CDR3: TGTGCCAGCAGCCGACAGAGCTCTGGAAACACCATATATTTT. It translates to CASSRQSSGNTIYF.

The chain recombines TRBV5-8 with TRBJ2-7, with TRBD1 matching 10 bases. The CDR3 consists of 14 residues. Germline V gene sequence: CDR1 SGHTS, CDR2 YDEGEE. The trim removed 4 bases at V and 4 bases at J, leaving 5 bases unmatched. The CDR3 region is CASSRDRGLYEQYF. CDR3 DNA sequence: TGTGCCAGCAGCAGGGACAGGGGATTGTACGAGCAGTACTTC.

The genes are TRBV6-2 or TRBV6-3 and TRBJ2-5; 7 bases are a match to TRBD1. Germline V gene sequence: CDR1 MNHEY, CDR2 SVGEGT. The CDR3 sequence is 15 residues long. V was clipped by 3 bases and J by 5 bases; unmatched bases: 9. CDR3 sequence reads: CASSYTGETGETQYF. As DNA, the CDR3 is TGTGCCAGCAGTTATACAGGGGAAACAGGGGAGACCCAGTACTTC.